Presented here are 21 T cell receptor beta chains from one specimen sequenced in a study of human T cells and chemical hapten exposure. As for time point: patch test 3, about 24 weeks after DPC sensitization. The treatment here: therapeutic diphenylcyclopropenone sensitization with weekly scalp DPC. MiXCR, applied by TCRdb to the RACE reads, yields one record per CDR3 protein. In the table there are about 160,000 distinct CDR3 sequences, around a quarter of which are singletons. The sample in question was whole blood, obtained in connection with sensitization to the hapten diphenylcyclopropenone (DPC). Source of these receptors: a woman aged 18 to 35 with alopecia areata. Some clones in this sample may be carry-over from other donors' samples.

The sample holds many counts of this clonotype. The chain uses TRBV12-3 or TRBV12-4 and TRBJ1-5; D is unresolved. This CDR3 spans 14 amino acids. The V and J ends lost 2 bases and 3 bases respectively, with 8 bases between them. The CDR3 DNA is TGTGCCAGCAGTTTACAGAGCTCCAATCAGCCCCAGCATTTT. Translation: CASSLQSSNQPQHF.

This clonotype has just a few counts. For the CDR3, the DNA is TGTGCCAGCAGTGATTCGGGGAAATCCTATGGCTACACCTTC. Translated, it gives CASSDSGKSYGYTF. The gene calls are TRBV25-1 and TRBJ1-2; D is unclear. V shed 3 bases and J shed 4 bases, with 12 bases lying between them. The length of the CDR3 is 14 residues. CDR1 MGHDK and CDR2 SYGVNS come from the germline V gene.

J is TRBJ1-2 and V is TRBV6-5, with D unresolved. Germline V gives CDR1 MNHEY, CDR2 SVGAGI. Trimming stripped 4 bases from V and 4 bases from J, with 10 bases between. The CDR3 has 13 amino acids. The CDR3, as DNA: TGTGCCAGCAGTTCGGCGCTCCCCTATGGCTACACCTTC. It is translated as CASSSALPYGYTF.

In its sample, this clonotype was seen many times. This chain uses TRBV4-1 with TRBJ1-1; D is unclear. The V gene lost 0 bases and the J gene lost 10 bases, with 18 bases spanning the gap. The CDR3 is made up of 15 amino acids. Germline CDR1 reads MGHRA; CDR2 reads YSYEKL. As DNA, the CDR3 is TGCGCCAGCAGCCAAGACCGCCCGGGCCGGGCCTCAGCTTTCTTT. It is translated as CASSQDRPGRASAFF.

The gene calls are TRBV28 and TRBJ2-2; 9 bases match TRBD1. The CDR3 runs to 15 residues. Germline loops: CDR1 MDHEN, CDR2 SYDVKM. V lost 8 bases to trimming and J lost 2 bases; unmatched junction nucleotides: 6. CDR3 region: CASLTTGGNTGELFF. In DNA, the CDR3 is TGTGCCAGCCTCACGACAGGGGGTAACACCGGGGAGCTGTTTTTT. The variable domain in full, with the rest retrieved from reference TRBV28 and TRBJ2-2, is DVKVTQSSRYLVKRTGEKVFLECVQDMDHENMFWYRQDPGLGLRLIYFSYDVKMKEKGDIPEGYSVSREKKERFSLILESASTNQTSMYLCASLTTGGNTGELFFGEGSRLTVL.

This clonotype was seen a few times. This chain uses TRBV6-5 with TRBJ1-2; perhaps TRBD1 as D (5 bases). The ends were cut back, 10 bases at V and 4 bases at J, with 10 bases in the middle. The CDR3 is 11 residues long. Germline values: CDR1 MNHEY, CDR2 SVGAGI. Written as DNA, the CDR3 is TGTGCCACCCGGGGCCCCTATGGCTACACCTTC. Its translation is CATRGPYGYTF.

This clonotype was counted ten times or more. CDR3 amino acids: CASSPRRGGTEAFF. Written as DNA, the CDR3 is TGTGCCAGCAGTCCCCGCAGGGGTGGGACTGAAGCTTTCTTT. V usage is TRBV6-2 or TRBV6-3 and J usage is TRBJ1-1, with D possibly TRBD1 on 6 matching bases. The germline V gene encodes CDR1 MNHEY and CDR2 SVGEGT. The length of the CDR3 is 14 residues. V dropped 5 bases and J dropped 5 bases, with 15 bases sitting between them.

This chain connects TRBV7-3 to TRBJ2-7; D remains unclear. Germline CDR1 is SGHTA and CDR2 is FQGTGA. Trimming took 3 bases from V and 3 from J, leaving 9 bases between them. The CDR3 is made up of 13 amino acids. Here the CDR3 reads CASSFYVGYEQYF. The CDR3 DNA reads TGTGCCAGCAGCTTCTACGTGGGCTACGAGCAGTACTTC.

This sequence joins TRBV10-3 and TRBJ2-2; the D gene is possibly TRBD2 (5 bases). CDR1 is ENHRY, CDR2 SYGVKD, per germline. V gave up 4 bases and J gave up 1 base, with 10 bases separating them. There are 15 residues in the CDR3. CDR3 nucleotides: TGTGCCATCAGTGGGGTGAGCGGGAACACCGGGGAGCTGTTTTTT. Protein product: CAISGVSGNTGELFF.

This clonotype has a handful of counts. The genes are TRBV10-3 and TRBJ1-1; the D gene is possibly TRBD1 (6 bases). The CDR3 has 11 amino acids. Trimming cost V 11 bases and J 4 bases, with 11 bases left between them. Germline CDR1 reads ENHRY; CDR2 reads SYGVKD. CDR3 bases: TGTGCCGCAGGAGGGGGCACTGAAGCTTTCTTT. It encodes CAAGGGTEAFF.

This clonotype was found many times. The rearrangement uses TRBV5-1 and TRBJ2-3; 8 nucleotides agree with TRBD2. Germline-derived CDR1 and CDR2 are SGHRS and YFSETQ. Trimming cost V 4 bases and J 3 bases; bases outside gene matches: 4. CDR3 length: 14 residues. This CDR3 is CASSIGLATDTQYF. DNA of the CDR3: TGCGCCAGCAGCATCGGACTAGCTACAGATACGCAGTATTTT.

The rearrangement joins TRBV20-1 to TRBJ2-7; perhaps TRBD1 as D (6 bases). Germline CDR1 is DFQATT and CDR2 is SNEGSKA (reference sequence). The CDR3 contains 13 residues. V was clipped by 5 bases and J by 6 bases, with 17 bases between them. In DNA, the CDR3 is TGCAGTGCTGCCGGGACACCGGCGGGCGAGCAGTACTTC. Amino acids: CSAAGTPAGEQYF.

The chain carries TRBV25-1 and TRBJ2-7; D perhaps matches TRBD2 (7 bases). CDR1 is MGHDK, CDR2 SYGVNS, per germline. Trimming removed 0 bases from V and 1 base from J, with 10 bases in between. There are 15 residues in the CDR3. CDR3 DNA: TGTGCCAGCAGTGAATACGGGGGGCCTTCCTACGAGCAGTACTTC. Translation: CASSEYGGPSYEQYF.

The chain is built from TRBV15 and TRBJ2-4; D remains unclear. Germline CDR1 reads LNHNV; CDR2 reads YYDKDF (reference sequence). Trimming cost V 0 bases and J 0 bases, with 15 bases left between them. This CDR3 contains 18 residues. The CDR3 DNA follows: TGTGCCACCAGCAGAGATGGCAGATCGCCGATAGCCAAAAACATTCAGTACTTC. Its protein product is CATSRDGRSPIAKNIQYF.

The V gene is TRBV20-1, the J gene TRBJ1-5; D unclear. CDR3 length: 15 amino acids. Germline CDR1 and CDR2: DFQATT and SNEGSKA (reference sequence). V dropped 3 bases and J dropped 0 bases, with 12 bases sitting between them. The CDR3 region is CSARSEVYSNQPQHF. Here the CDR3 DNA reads TGCAGTGCTAGGTCAGAGGTTTATAGCAATCAGCCCCAGCATTTT.

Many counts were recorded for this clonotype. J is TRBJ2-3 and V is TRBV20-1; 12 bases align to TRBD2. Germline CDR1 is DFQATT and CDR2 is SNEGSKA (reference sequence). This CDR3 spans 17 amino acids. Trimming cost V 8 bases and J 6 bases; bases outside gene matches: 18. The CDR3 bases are TGCAGTAAGCAGATCCTCTCTAGCGGGGGGGTGCTGGATACGCAGTATTTT. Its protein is CSKQILSSGGVLDTQYF.

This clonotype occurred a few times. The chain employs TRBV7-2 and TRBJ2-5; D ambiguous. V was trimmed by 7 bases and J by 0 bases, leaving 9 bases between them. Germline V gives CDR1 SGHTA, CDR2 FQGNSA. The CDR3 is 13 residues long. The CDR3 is CASTEMYQETQYF. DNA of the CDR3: TGTGCCAGCACCGAGATGTACCAAGAGACCCAGTACTTC.

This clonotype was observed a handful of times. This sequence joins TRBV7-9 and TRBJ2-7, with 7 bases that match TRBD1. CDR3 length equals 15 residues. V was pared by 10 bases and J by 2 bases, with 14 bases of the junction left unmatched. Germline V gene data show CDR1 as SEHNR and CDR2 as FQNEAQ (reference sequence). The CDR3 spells CATLSEQGPTYEQYF. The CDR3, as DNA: TGTGCCACCTTGAGTGAACAGGGGCCCACCTACGAGCAGTACTTC.

The DNA for the CDR3 is TGCAGTGCTAGCCGGGGAGGGTCAGCAGATACGCAGTATTTT. Residues: CSASRGGSADTQYF. The V gene is TRBV20-1, the J gene TRBJ2-3; 7 bases line up with TRBD2. Germline trimming cut 3 bases from V and 4 bases from J; bases unmatched to any gene: 7. Germline CDR1 is DFQATT and CDR2 is SNEGSKA (reference sequence). There are 14 residues in the CDR3.

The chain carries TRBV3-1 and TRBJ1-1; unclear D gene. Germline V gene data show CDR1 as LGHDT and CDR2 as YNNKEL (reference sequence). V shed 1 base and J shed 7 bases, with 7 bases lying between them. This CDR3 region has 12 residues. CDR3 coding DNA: TGTGCCAGCAGCCAAGGAACGGTTGAAGCTTTCTTT. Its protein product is CASSQGTVEAFF.

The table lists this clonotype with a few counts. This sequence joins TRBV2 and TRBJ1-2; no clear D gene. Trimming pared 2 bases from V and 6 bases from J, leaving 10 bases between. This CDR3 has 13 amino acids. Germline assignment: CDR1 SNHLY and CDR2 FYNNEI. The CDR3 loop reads CASSENREHGYTF. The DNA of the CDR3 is TGTGCCAGCAGTGAAAACAGAGAACATGGCTACACCTTC.